This section outlines one TCR beta chain sequence together with its context. The CDR3 extends over 14 amino acids. The sample belongs to a study of T cells expressing NK-cell markers. TCRdb reanalyzed the 5' RACE reads, giving one entry per CDR3 protein sequence and no DNA. Its table records a few hundred thousand distinct CDR3 sequences. Sample: blood T cells: a sorted CD56 or NKG2C T cell subset, CD4+ or CD8+ T cells, or bulk PBMC T cells (not recorded which). This sequence originates from a man younger than 30 in good health. The rearrangement links TRBV12-3 or TRBV12-4 to TRBJ2-1. This chain's CDR3 is CASSLRELRQEQFF.